This TCR beta chain was sequenced in a study of technical replicates of blood from a few donors. V was cut by 6 bases and J by 3 bases, with 12 bases left in between. The CDR3 spans 13 residues. The germline V gene encodes CDR1 MNHNS and CDR2 SASEGT. The protocol was immunoSEQ multiplex PCR, while the TCRdb copy is restricted to in-frame clones and leaves out a portion. Among tens of thousands of clones, 90% to 97% were seen once, and the ten largest hold about 0.37%. The sample holds a few counts of this clone. The sequenced material came from T cells isolated from PBMCs. This receptor was obtained from a human donor in good health. V is TRBV6-1 and J is TRBJ2-7; TRBD1 is a possible D gene (6 bases). CDR3 coding DNA: TGTGCCAGCAGAGGAGGACAGAACTACGAGCAGTACTTC. It yields the protein CASRGGQNYEQYF.